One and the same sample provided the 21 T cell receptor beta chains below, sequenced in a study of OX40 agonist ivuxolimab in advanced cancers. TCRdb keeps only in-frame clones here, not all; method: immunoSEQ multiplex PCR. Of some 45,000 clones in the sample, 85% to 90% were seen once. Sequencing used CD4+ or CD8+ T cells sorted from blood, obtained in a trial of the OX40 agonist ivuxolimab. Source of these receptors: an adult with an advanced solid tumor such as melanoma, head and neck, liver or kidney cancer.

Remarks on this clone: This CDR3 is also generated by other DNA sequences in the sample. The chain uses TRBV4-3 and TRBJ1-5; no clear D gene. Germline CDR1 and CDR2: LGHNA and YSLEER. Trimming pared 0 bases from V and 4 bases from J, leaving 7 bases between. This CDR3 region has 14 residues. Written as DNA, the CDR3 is TGCGCCAGCAGCCAAGATTCGGGGAATCAGCCCCAGCATTTT. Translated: CASSQDSGNQPQHF.

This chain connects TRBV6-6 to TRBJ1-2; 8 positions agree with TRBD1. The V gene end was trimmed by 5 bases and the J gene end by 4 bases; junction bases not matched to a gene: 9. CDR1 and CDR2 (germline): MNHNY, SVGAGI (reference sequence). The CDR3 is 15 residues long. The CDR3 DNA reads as TGTGCCAGCAGTCCCTGGGACAGGCATATCTATGGCTACACCTTC. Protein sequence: CASSPWDRHIYGYTF.

CDR3 sequence reads: CASSIWTGWGTDTQYF. Here the CDR3 DNA reads TGTGCCAGTAGTATTTGGACAGGGTGGGGCACAGATACGCAGTATTTT. V is TRBV19 and J is TRBJ2-3, with 8 nucleotides matching TRBD1. The CDR3 runs 16 residues. Germline CDR1 and CDR2: LNHDA and SQIVND (reference sequence). V was pared by 3 bases and J by 1 base, with 6 bases of the junction left unmatched.

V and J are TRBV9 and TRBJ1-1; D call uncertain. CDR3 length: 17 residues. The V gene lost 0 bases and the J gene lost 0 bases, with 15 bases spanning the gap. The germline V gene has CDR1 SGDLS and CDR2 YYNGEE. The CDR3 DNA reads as TGTGCCAGCAGCGTAGAGGGCAGGTTCTCTGTGAACACTGAAGCTTTCTTT. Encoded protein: CASSVEGRFSVNTEAFF.

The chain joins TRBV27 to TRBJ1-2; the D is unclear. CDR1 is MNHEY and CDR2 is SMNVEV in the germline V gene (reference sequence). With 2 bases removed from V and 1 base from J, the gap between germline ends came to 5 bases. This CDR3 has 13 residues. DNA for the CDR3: TGTGCCAGCAGTTTAGACAATAACTATGGCTACACCTTC. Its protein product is CASSLDNNYGYTF.

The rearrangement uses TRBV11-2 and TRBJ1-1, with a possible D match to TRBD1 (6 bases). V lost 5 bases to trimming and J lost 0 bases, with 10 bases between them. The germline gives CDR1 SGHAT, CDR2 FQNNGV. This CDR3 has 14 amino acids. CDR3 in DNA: TGTGCCAGCAGCCCGCAGGGGTTGAACACTGAAGCTTTCTTT. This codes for CASSPQGLNTEAFF.

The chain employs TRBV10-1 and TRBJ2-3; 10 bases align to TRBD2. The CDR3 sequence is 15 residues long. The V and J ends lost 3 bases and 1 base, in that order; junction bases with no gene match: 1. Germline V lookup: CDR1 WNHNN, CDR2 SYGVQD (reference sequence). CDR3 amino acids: CASSDGTSGTDTQYF. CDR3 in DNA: TGCGCCAGCAGTGATGGGACTAGCGGCACAGATACGCAGTATTTT.

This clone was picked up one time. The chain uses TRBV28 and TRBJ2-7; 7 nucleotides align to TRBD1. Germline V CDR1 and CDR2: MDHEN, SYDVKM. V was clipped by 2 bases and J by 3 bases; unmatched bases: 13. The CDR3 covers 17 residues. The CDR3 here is CASSLNDRVSINYEQYF. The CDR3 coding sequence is TGTGCCAGCAGTTTAAATGACAGGGTCTCAATCAACTACGAGCAGTACTTC. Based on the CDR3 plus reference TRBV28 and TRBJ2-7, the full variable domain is DVKVTQSSRYLVKRTGEKVFLECVQDMDHENMFWYRQDPGLGLRLIYFSYDVKMKEKGDIPEGYSVSREKKERFSLILESASTNQTSMYLCASSLNDRVSINYEQYFGPGTRLTVT.

The DNA for the CDR3 is TGTGCCAGCAGTGAAGCGCTTCATAGGGAGACCCAGTACTTC. Translation: CASSEALHRETQYF. The chain links TRBV6-1 to TRBJ2-5; D not resolved. CDR3 size: 14 residues. V lost 0 bases and J 5 bases, leaving 10 bases between the germline ends. The germline CDR1 and CDR2 sequences are MNHNS and SASEGT.

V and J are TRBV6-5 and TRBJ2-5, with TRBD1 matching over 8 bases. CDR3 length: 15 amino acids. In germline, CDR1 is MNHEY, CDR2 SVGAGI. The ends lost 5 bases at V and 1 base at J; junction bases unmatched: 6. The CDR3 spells CASSHGTGLQETQYF. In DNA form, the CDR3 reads TGTGCCAGCAGTCATGGGACAGGCCTCCAAGAGACCCAGTACTTC.

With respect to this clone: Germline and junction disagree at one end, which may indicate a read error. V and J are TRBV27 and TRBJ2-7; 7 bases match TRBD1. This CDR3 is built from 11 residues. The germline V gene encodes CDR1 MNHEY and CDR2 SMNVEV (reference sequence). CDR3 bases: TGTGCCAGCAGTTTGGGGGACAGTGAGTTCTTC. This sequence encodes CASSLGDSEFF.

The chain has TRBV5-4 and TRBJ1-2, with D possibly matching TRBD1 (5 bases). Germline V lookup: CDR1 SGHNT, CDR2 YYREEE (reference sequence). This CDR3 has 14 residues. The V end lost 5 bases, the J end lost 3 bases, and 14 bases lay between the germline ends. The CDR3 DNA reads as TGTGCCAGCAGTTTAGCAGGGTCCCACTATGGCTACACCTTC. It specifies CASSLAGSHYGYTF.

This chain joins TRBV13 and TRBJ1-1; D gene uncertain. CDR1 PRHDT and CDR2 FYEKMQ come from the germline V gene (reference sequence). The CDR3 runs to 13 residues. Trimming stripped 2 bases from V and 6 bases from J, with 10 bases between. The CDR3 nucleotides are TGTGCCAGCAGCTTAACCGGGCACCCTGAAGCTTTCTTT. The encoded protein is CASSLTGHPEAFF.

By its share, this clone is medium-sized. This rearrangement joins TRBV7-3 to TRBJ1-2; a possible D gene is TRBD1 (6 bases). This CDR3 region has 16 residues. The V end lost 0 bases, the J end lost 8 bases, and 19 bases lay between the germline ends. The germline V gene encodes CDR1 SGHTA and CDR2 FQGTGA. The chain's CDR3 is CASSLTAGTLHEGYTF. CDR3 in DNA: TGTGCCAGCAGCTTAACCGCAGGGACACTTCACGAAGGCTACACCTTC.

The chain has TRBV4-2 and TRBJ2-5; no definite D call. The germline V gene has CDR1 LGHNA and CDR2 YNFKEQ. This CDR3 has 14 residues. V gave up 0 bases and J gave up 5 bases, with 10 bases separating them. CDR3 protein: CASSQDIGSETQYF. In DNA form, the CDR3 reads TGTGCCAGCAGCCAAGATATTGGCTCCGAGACCCAGTACTTC.

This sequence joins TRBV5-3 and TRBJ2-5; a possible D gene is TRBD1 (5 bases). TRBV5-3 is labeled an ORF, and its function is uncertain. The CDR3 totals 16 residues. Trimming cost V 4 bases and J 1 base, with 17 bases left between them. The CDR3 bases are TGTGCCAGAAGCCGACAGCTTCATCCCCCCCAAGAGACCCAGTACTTC. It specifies CARSRQLHPPQETQYF.

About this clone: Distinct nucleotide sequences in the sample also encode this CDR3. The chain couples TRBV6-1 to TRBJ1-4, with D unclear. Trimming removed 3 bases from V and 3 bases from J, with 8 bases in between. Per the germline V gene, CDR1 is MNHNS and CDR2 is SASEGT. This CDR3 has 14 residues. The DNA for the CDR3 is TGTGCCAGCAGTGAGGAGGCTCCTAATGAAAAACTGTTTTTT. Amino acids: CASSEEAPNEKLFF.

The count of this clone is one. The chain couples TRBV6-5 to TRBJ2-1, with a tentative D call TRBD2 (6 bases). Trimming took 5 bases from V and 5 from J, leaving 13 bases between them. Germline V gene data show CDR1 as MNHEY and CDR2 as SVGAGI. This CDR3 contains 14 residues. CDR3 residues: CASSPLGSDNEQFF. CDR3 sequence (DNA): TGTGCCAGCAGTCCTCTCGGGAGTGACAATGAGCAGTTCTTC.

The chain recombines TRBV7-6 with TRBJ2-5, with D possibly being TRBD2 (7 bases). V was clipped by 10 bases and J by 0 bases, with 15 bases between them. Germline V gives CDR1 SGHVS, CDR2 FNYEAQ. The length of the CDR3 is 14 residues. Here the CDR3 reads CAISGRGYQETQYF. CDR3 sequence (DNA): TGTGCCATCTCGGGGAGGGGGTACCAAGAGACCCAGTACTTC.

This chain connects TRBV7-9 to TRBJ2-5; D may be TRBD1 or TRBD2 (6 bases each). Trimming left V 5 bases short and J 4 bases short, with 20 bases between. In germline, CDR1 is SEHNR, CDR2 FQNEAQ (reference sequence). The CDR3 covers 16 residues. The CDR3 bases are TGTGCCAGCAGCCCACGAATGCAGGGGCGGGGAGAGACCCAGTACTTC. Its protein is CASSPRMQGRGETQYF.

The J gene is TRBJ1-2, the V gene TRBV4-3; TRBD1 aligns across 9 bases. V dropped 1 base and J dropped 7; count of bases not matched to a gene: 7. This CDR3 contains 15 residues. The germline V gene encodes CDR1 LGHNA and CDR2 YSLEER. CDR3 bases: TGCGCCAGCAGCCAAGCCGAGGACAGGGGCATTGGCTACACCTTC. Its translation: CASSQAEDRGIGYTF.